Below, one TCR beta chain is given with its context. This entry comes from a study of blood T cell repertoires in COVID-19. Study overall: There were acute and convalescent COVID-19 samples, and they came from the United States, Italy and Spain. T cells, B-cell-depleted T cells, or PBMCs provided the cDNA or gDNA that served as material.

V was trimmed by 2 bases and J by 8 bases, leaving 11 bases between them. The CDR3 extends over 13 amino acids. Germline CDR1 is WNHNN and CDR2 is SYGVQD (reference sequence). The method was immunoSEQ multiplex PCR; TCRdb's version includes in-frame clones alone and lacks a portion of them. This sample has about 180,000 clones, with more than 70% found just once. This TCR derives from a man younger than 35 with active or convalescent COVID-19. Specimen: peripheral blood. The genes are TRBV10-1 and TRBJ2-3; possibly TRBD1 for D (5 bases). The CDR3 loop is CASSEGALLTQYF. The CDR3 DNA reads TGCGCCAGCAGTGAGGGGGCCTTACTTACGCAGTATTTT.